These T cell receptor beta chains were read from a single sample in a study of blood T cell repertoires in COVID-19. Profiled with immunoSEQ multiplex PCR; TCRdb holds only in-frame clones, not every one. Of a few hundred thousand clones detected, approximately 87% appear once; the ten largest clones hold about 5%. Source material: peripheral blood. Receptors originate from a man in his sixties who had recovered from COVID-19. Both conserved end residues are part of each CDR3. The order of the fields is clone size, V gene, J gene, D gene, CDR3 protein, CDR3 DNA. The D gene is left open where the match is weak. Clone size is not always given. Where it is, it says once, few, many or a class for expanded clones.

clone size: .
V gene: TRBV2
J gene: TRBJ2-3
D gene: TRBD2
CDR3 protein: CASQIAGVGTDTQYF
CDR3 DNA: TGTGCCAGCCAGATAGCGGGAGTGGGCACAGATACGCAGTATTTT

clone size: .
V gene: TRBV7-2
J gene: TRBJ2-5
D gene: .
CDR3 protein: CASSLSGIRETQYF
CDR3 DNA: TGTGCCAGCAGCTTATCGGGGATTCGAGAGACCCAGTACTTC

clone size: once
V gene: TRBV6-5
J gene: TRBJ2-7
D gene: .
CDR3 protein: CASGGGSSYEQYF
CDR3 DNA: TGTGCCAGCGGCGGAGGGAGCTCCTACGAGCAGTACTTC

clone size: .
V gene: TRBV7-6
J gene: TRBJ2-3
D gene: TRBD2
CDR3 protein: CASSQGLGSTDTQYF
CDR3 DNA: TGTGCCAGCAGCCAAGGACTAGGAAGCACAGATACGCAGTATTTT

clone size: .
V gene: TRBV4-1
J gene: TRBJ2-5
D gene: TRBD2
CDR3 protein: CASSQDRQRGVGETQYF
CDR3 DNA: TGCGCCAGCAGCCAAGATCGCCAGCGGGGTGTCGGGGAGACCCAGTACTTC

clone size: .
V gene: TRBV6-1
J gene: TRBJ2-7
D gene: .
CDR3 protein: CASSERRVWDSSYEQYF
CDR3 DNA: TGTGCCAGCAGTGAAAGGAGGGTCTGGGACAGCTCCTACGAGCAGTACTTC

clone size: .
V gene: TRBV7-2
J gene: TRBJ2-7
D gene: TRBD2
CDR3 protein: CASSAQTSGGYEQYF
CDR3 DNA: TGTGCCAGCAGCGCCCAGACTAGCGGAGGGTACGAGCAGTACTTC

clone size: .
V gene: TRBV7-2
J gene: TRBJ1-6
D gene: .
CDR3 protein: CASSFRNSPLHF
CDR3 DNA: TGTGCCAGCAGCTTCAGGAATTCACCCCTCCACTTT

clone size: .
V gene: TRBV7-2
J gene: TRBJ1-1
D gene: .
CDR3 protein: CASSFGRGNTEAFF
CDR3 DNA: TGTGCCAGCAGCTTCGGAAGAGGGAACACTGAAGCTTTCTTT

clone size: .
V gene: TRBV5-6
J gene: TRBJ2-2
D gene: TRBD1
CDR3 protein: CASSWDRGPSLVLTGELFF
CDR3 DNA: TGTGCCAGCAGCTGGGACAGGGGGCCCTCCTTAGTTCTCACCGGGGAGCTGTTTTTT

clone size: .
V gene: TRBV19
J gene: TRBJ2-7
D gene: TRBD1
CDR3 protein: CASSIVRTGFYEQYF
CDR3 DNA: TGTGCCAGTAGTATAGTACGGACAGGATTCTACGAGCAGTACTTC

clone size: .
V gene: TRBV19
J gene: TRBJ2-1
D gene: TRBD2
CDR3 protein: CASSIGTLAGEQRNEQFF
CDR3 DNA: TGTGCCAGTAGTATAGGCACCTTAGCGGGAGAGCAAAGAAATGAGCAGTTCTTC

clone size: .
V gene: TRBV27
J gene: TRBJ2-5
D gene: .
CDR3 protein: CASRVGGGGQGSQYF
CDR3 DNA: TGTGCCAGCAGAGTAGGGGGGGGCGGCCAAGGGTCCCAGTACTTC

clone size: .
V gene: TRBV11-2
J gene: TRBJ2-7
D gene: TRBD2
CDR3 protein: CASSPSGPYEQYF
CDR3 DNA: TGTGCCAGCAGTCCTAGCGGCCCCTACGAGCAGTACTTC

clone size: .
V gene: TRBV2
J gene: TRBJ2-3
D gene: .
CDR3 protein: CASSGGRGYTDTQYF
CDR3 DNA: TGTGCCAGCAGTGGCGGGCGGGGTTACACAGATACGCAGTATTTT

clone size: .
V gene: TRBV6-5
J gene: TRBJ2-7
D gene: TRBD1
CDR3 protein: CASYRDSPYEQYF
CDR3 DNA: TGTGCCAGCTACCGGGACAGTCCCTACGAGCAGTACTTC

clone size: .
V gene: TRBV7-7
J gene: TRBJ2-5
D gene: .
CDR3 protein: CASSQREQETQYF
CDR3 DNA: TGTGCCAGCAGCCAAAGGGAGCAAGAGACCCAGTACTTC

clone size: .
V gene: TRBV7-2
J gene: TRBJ2-1
D gene: .
CDR3 protein: CASRHRASSEQFF
CDR3 DNA: TGTGCCAGCAGGCACAGGGCCTCCTCTGAGCAGTTCTTC

clone size: .
V gene: TRBV6-1
J gene: TRBJ2-1
D gene: TRBD2
CDR3 protein: CASSAGLAGEREEQFF
CDR3 DNA: TGTGCCAGCAGTGCGGGGCTAGCGGGAGAACGGGAGGAGCAGTTCTTC

clone size: .
V gene: TRBV3-1/TRBV3-2
J gene: TRBJ1-5
D gene: .
CDR3 protein: CASSPFVGGQPQHF
CDR3 DNA: TGTGCCAGCAGCCCTTTCGTGGGGGGTCAGCCCCAGCATTTT

clone size: once
V gene: TRBV4-2
J gene: TRBJ1-1
D gene: TRBD1
CDR3 protein: CASSDRQGARTEAFF
CDR3 DNA: TGTGCCAGCAGCGATCGACAGGGGGCGCGGACTGAAGCTTTCTTT

clone size: .
V gene: TRBV16
J gene: TRBJ1-2
D gene: .
CDR3 protein: CASSATGGEYGYTF
CDR3 DNA: TGTGCCAGCAGCGCCACGGGAGGGGAATATGGCTACACCTTC

clone size: .
V gene: TRBV27
J gene: TRBJ2-1
D gene: TRBD2
CDR3 protein: CASSLRPSGRASWFF
CDR3 DNA: TGTGCCAGCAGTTTACGCCCTAGCGGGAGGGCCAGTTGGTTCTTC

clone size: few
V gene: TRBV6-1
J gene: TRBJ2-1
D gene: .
CDR3 protein: CASSEWAQGEQFF
CDR3 DNA: TGTGCCAGCAGTGAATGGGCCCAGGGTGAGCAGTTCTTC

clone size: .
V gene: TRBV30
J gene: TRBJ1-1
D gene: TRBD1
CDR3 protein: CAWSTDRGRGTEAFF
CDR3 DNA: TGTGCCTGGAGTACCGACAGGGGGAGAGGCACTGAAGCTTTCTTT

clone size: .
V gene: TRBV28
J gene: TRBJ2-7
D gene: .
CDR3 protein: CASNERGYEQYF
CDR3 DNA: TGTGCCAGCAACGAAAGGGGTTACGAGCAGTACTTC

clone size: .
V gene: TRBV7-6
J gene: TRBJ2-1
D gene: TRBD2
CDR3 protein: CASSLVSGGYNEQFF
CDR3 DNA: TGTGCCAGCAGCTTAGTTAGCGGGGGCTACAATGAGCAGTTCTTC

clone size: .
V gene: TRBV19
J gene: TRBJ2-7
D gene: TRBD2
CDR3 protein: CASSTSGSPYEQYF
CDR3 DNA: TGTGCCAGTAGTACTAGCGGGTCACCCTACGAGCAGTACTTC

clone size: .
V gene: TRBV5-1
J gene: TRBJ2-2
D gene: .
CDR3 protein: CASSLVPGVNTGELFF
CDR3 DNA: TGCGCCAGCAGCTTGGTCCCCGGAGTGAACACCGGGGAGCTGTTTTTT

clone size: .
V gene: TRBV6-5
J gene: TRBJ2-1
D gene: .
CDR3 protein: CASSPTPSSYNEQFF
CDR3 DNA: TGTGCCAGCAGCCCAACTCCGAGCTCCTACAATGAGCAGTTCTTC

clone size: .
V gene: TRBV7-2
J gene: TRBJ1-4
D gene: .
CDR3 protein: CASSLEYRARREKLFF
CDR3 DNA: TGTGCCAGCAGCTTGGAATACAGGGCGCGACGTGAAAAACTGTTTTTT

clone size: .
V gene: TRBV2
J gene: TRBJ2-7
D gene: .
CDR3 protein: CASTGRGYEQYF
CDR3 DNA: TGTGCCAGCACTGGCAGGGGTTACGAGCAGTACTTC

clone size: .
V gene: TRBV7-3
J gene: TRBJ1-1
D gene: .
CDR3 protein: CASSPSPGNTEAFF
CDR3 DNA: TGTGCCAGCAGCCCTTCTCCAGGGAACACTGAAGCTTTCTTT

clone size: .
V gene: TRBV3-1/TRBV3-2
J gene: TRBJ2-1
D gene: TRBD2
CDR3 protein: CASSQASGGAYEQFF
CDR3 DNA: TGTGCCAGCAGCCAAGCTAGCGGGGGGGCCTATGAGCAGTTCTTC

clone size: .
V gene: TRBV2
J gene: TRBJ2-3
D gene: TRBD2
CDR3 protein: CASSGPIAGGRSDTQYF
CDR3 DNA: TGTGCCAGCAGTGGCCCCATAGCGGGAGGGCGGTCAGATACGCAGTATTTT

clone size: once
V gene: TRBV5-1
J gene: TRBJ2-2
D gene: TRBD1
CDR3 protein: CASSYSGQVDGELFF
CDR3 DNA: TGCGCCAGCAGCTACTCGGGACAGGTGGACGGGGAGCTGTTTTTT

clone size: .
V gene: TRBV3-1/TRBV3-2
J gene: TRBJ2-5
D gene: .
CDR3 protein: CASSQGGVETQYF
CDR3 DNA: TGTGCCAGCAGCCAAGGGGGAGTGGAGACCCAGTACTTC

clone size: .
V gene: TRBV7-8
J gene: TRBJ2-2
D gene: .
CDR3 protein: CASSVRRPTGTGELFF
CDR3 DNA: TGTGCCAGCAGCGTTAGACGTCCAACAGGGACCGGGGAGCTGTTTTTT

clone size: .
V gene: TRBV6-2/TRBV6-3
J gene: TRBJ1-1
D gene: .
CDR3 protein: CASSYPGGGVDTEAFF
CDR3 DNA: TGTGCCAGCAGTTACCCCGGGGGGGGCGTCGACACTGAAGCTTTCTTT

clone size: .
V gene: TRBV4-1
J gene: TRBJ2-5
D gene: TRBD1
CDR3 protein: CASSQDQGVGETQYF
CDR3 DNA: TGCGCCAGCAGCCAAGACCAGGGGGTCGGGGAGACCCAGTACTTC

clone size: .
V gene: TRBV6-1
J gene: TRBJ1-5
D gene: .
CDR3 protein: CASTHRDLSNQPQHF
CDR3 DNA: TGTGCCAGCACGCACAGGGACCTCAGCAATCAGCCCCAGCATTTT

clone size: once
V gene: TRBV3-1/TRBV3-2
J gene: TRBJ2-1
D gene: .
CDR3 protein: CASSLLRVTGNEQFF
CDR3 DNA: TGTGCCAGCAGCCTCTTAAGAGTGACCGGGAATGAGCAGTTCTTC

clone size: .
V gene: TRBV11-2
J gene: TRBJ2-2
D gene: TRBD2
CDR3 protein: CASSLGLAGYTGELFF
CDR3 DNA: TGTGCCAGCAGTTTAGGCCTAGCGGGATACACCGGGGAGCTGTTTTTT

clone size: .
V gene: TRBV18
J gene: TRBJ2-1
D gene: .
CDR3 protein: CASSLNSRDTYNEQFF
CDR3 DNA: TGTGCCAGCTCACTCAATAGCCGGGACACCTACAATGAGCAGTTCTTC

clone size: many
V gene: TRBV6-5
J gene: TRBJ2-7
D gene: .
CDR3 protein: CASSYSATAHYEQYF
CDR3 DNA: TGTGCCAGCAGTTATTCGGCGACTGCACACTACGAGCAGTACTTC

clone size: .
V gene: TRBV28
J gene: TRBJ2-6
D gene: .
CDR3 protein: CASSADRLREAGANVLTF
CDR3 DNA: TGTGCCAGCAGTGCGGACAGGCTGAGGGAGGCTGGGGCCAACGTCCTGACTTTC